One sample yielded the 17 T cell receptor beta chains listed below, sequenced in a study of blood T cell repertoires in COVID-19. Generated by immunoSEQ multiplex PCR, the TCRdb table keeps only in-frame clones and is missing some. The data show over 200,000 clones, with roughly 76% seen just once and around 5.1% held by the top ten. Sequencing was carried out using peripheral blood. These receptor sequences come from a human donor in a cohort sampled during active COVID-19.

The CDR3 nucleotides are TGTGCCAGCAGTCAGGCCTACGAGCAGTACTTC. Its protein is CASSQAYEQYF. The rearrangement uses TRBV2 and TRBJ2-7; D call uncertain. This CDR3 contains 11 residues. Germline V gene data show CDR1 as SNHLY and CDR2 as FYNNEI. V dropped 5 bases and J dropped 2 bases, with 4 bases sitting between them.

The chain carries TRBV27 and TRBJ2-7; 7 bases agree with TRBD1. The V and J ends lost 4 bases and 1 base, in that order; junction bases with no gene match: 7. CDR1 and CDR2 (germline): MNHEY, SMNVEV (reference sequence). The CDR3 is made up of 15 amino acids. DNA of the CDR3: TGTGCCAGCAGTTGGAAAGGCAGGGGGTCCTACGAGCAGTACTTC. Protein product: CASSWKGRGSYEQYF.

The V and J genes are TRBV7-9 and TRBJ2-5, with 9 bases matching TRBD1. V was clipped by 4 bases and J by 4 bases; unmatched bases: 7. The CDR3 covers 15 residues. Germline loops: CDR1 SEHNR, CDR2 FQNEAQ (reference sequence). The CDR3 region has the DNA TGTGCCAGCAGCTCCGGGACAGGGTGGGGAGAGACCCAGTACTTC. This encodes CASSSGTGWGETQYF.

This chain links TRBV6-2 or TRBV6-3 with TRBJ1-1; D is unresolved. CDR1 is MNHEY and CDR2 is SVGEGT in the germline V gene. The CDR3 has 14 residues. Deletions cut 0 bases from V and 4 bases from J, with 9 bases between. CDR3 sequence reads: CASSYSGEGTEAFF. Here the CDR3 DNA reads TGTGCCAGCAGTTACTCTGGGGAGGGCACTGAAGCTTTCTTT.

The chain couples TRBV2 to TRBJ2-3; tentative D call: TRBD2 (6 bases). The CDR3 covers 14 residues. V dropped 7 bases and J dropped 1 base, with 12 bases sitting between them. Germline V gene lookup returns CDR1 SNHLY and CDR2 FYNNEI. CDR3: CASMVSSGTDTQYF. In DNA form, the CDR3 reads TGTGCCAGCATGGTGTCTAGCGGCACAGATACGCAGTATTTT.

This clone has a handful of counts. This chain joins TRBV30 and TRBJ2-7, with D possibly matching TRBD2 (5 bases). V lost 2 bases and J 4 bases, leaving 18 bases between the germline ends. Germline loops: CDR1 GTSNPN, CDR2 SVGIG (reference sequence). CDR3 length: 15 residues. CDR3 loop: CAWSTRTGFLYEQYF. The CDR3 nucleotides read TGTGCCTGGAGTACCCGGACGGGGTTTTTGTACGAGCAGTACTTC.

The chain couples TRBV19 to TRBJ2-5, with a weak D call TRBD2 (6 bases). Germline V gene lookup returns CDR1 LNHDA and CDR2 SQIVND (reference sequence). This CDR3 contains 13 residues. Trimming cost V 3 bases and J 1 base, with 6 bases left between them. This CDR3 reads CASSIGSQETQYF. The CDR3 coding sequence is TGTGCCAGTAGTATCGGGAGCCAAGAGACCCAGTACTTC.

This chain links TRBV28 with TRBJ2-5; D is possibly TRBD1 (5 bases). V was shortened by 7 bases and J by 6 bases, with 9 bases between the two germline ends. Germline lookup yields CDR1 MDHEN and CDR2 SYDVKM. The CDR3 covers 11 residues. CDR3 region: CASNGHQTQYF. The CDR3 coding sequence is TGTGCCAGCAACGGACATCAGACCCAGTACTTC.

The chain couples TRBV7-9 to TRBJ1-1; D possibly corresponds to TRBD1 (5 bases). V dropped 3 bases and J dropped 0 bases, with 8 bases sitting between them. In germline, CDR1 is SEHNR, CDR2 FQNEAQ (reference sequence). This CDR3 is built from 14 residues. The CDR3 region is CASSLTDMNTEAFF. The CDR3 DNA is TGTGCCAGCAGCTTGACAGATATGAACACTGAAGCTTTCTTT.

The genes are TRBV21-1 and TRBJ1-5; the table calls TRBD1, which could not be checked here. TRBV21-1 is described as a pseudogene. CDR3 size: 15 residues. Written as DNA, the CDR3 is TGTGCCAGCAGTCACCAGGACAGAATCAATCAGCCCCAGCATTTT. Amino acids: CASSHQDRINQPQHF.

J is TRBJ2-3 and V is TRBV13; 9 nucleotides align to TRBD1. The germline V gene has CDR1 PRHDT and CDR2 FYEKMQ (reference sequence). J lost 0 bases, V lost 6 bases, and 10 bases had no gene match. This CDR3 has 17 amino acids. CDR3 amino acids: CASRLTGGWSSTDTQYF. CDR3 sequence (DNA): TGTGCCAGCAGACTTACAGGGGGCTGGTCTAGCACAGATACGCAGTATTTT.

The genes are TRBV28 and TRBJ2-2; the D gene is possibly TRBD2 (6 bases). Trimming shortened V by 5 bases and J by 0 bases, and 13 bases separated the two germline ends. The germline CDR1 and CDR2 sequences are MDHEN and SYDVKM. The CDR3 is made up of 16 amino acids. The CDR3 loop is CASSTRDWTNTGELFF. The DNA of the CDR3 is TGTGCCAGCAGTACCCGGGACTGGACGAACACCGGGGAGCTGTTTTTT. Full variable domain (rest looked up from reference TRBV28 and TRBJ2-2): DVKVTQSSRYLVKRTGEKVFLECVQDMDHENMFWYRQDPGLGLRLIYFSYDVKMKEKGDIPEGYSVSREKKERFSLILESASTNQTSMYLCASSTRDWTNTGELFFGEGSRLTVL.

V gene TRBV28 combines with J gene TRBJ2-2, with a possible D match to TRBD2 (7 bases). The CDR3 runs 14 residues. The germline gives CDR1 MDHEN, CDR2 SYDVKM. The V end was cut by 8 bases, the J end by 4 bases, with 14 bases between. DNA of the CDR3: TGTGCCAGCCGCGACGGGGGGCTCACCGGGGAGCTGTTTTTT. Protein product: CASRDGGLTGELFF. Full variable domain (outside the CDR3, taken from reference TRBV28 and TRBJ2-2): DVKVTQSSRYLVKRTGEKVFLECVQDMDHENMFWYRQDPGLGLRLIYFSYDVKMKEKGDIPEGYSVSREKKERFSLILESASTNQTSMYLCASRDGGLTGELFFGEGSRLTVL.

The V gene is TRBV27, the J gene TRBJ2-7; a weak D match, TRBD1 (6 bases). V was pared by 3 bases and J by 3 bases, with 12 bases between. The CDR3 length is 14 residues. Germline lookup yields CDR1 MNHEY and CDR2 SMNVEV (reference sequence). The CDR3 spells CASSFQGTFYEQYF. The CDR3 region has the DNA TGTGCCAGCAGTTTTCAGGGGACCTTCTACGAGCAGTACTTC.

There are a few counts of this clone. This rearrangement joins TRBV14 to TRBJ2-2; D unresolved. Germline V CDR1 and CDR2: SGHDN, FVKESK. CDR3 length: 15 amino acids. Trimming left V 4 bases short and J 6 bases short, with 15 bases between. CDR3 protein: CASSPTLDFSGELFF. The DNA for the CDR3 is TGTGCCAGCAGCCCTACTTTAGACTTTTCCGGGGAGCTGTTTTTT. The whole variable domain, filled in from reference TRBV14 and TRBJ2-2, reads EAGVTQFPSHSVIEKGQTVTLRCDPISGHDNLYWYRRVMGKEIKFLLHFVKESKQDESGMPNNRFLAERTGGTYSTLKVQPAELEDSGVYFCASSPTLDFSGELFFGEGSRLTVL.

In DNA form, the CDR3 reads TGCGCCAGCCCCCTCAGCTCCTACAATGAGCAGTTCTTC. It yields the protein CASPLSSYNEQFF. The rearrangement links TRBV23-1 to TRBJ2-1, with no clear D. TRBV23-1 is designated an ORF whose function remains uncertain. The CDR3 totals 13 residues. Trimming pared 8 bases from V and 0 bases from J, leaving 8 bases between.

The CDR3 spells CASSYQRDLEQFF. CDR3 coding DNA: TGTGCCAGCAGTTACCAACGGGACTTAGAGCAGTTCTTC. The rearrangement uses TRBV6-6 and TRBJ2-1, with TRBD2 as a possible D gene (6 bases). CDR3 length equals 13 residues. The V end lost 2 bases, the J end lost 10 bases, and 12 bases lay between the germline ends. Germline V gene lookup returns CDR1 MNHNY and CDR2 SVGAGI (reference sequence).